Shown below are 32 T cell receptor beta chains from a single sample sequenced in a study of cytomegalovirus exposure and HLA in healthy donors. The PCR employed 60 Vbeta primers together with 13 Jbeta primers. The data were produced by immunoSEQ multiplex PCR, yet TCRdb's version contains in-frame clones alone and is incomplete. The sample holds roughly 180,000 clones, approximately 88% seen once. The specimen sequenced was PBMCs. The receptors here all came from a boy younger than 18 in good health and CMV-seronegative.

CDR3 nucleotide sequence: TGTGCCACCAGCACGACGACGTCCTATCGGGGATATGGCAATCAGCCCCAGCATTTT. It translates to CATSTTTSYRGYGNQPQHF. This sequence joins TRBV15 and TRBJ1-5; D is ambiguous. Germline V gene lookup returns CDR1 LNHNV and CDR2 YYDKDF (reference sequence). The CDR3 is 19 residues long. Trimming pared 4 bases from V and 2 bases from J, leaving 24 bases between.

The chain combines TRBV7-2 with TRBJ2-3; TRBD2 aligns across 12 bases. This CDR3 has 18 amino acids. Germline V gene sequence: CDR1 SGHTA, CDR2 FQGNSA. V shed 5 bases and J 2 bases; nucleotides not matched to a gene: 11. CDR3 in DNA: TGTGCCAGCAGCCCTAGGTCTGGACTAGCGGGGTTCACAGATACGCAGTATTTT. The encoded protein is CASSPRSGLAGFTDTQYF.

The CDR3 region has the DNA TGTGCCAGCAGCCGATTAGGGGGGGTTGGAGAGACCCAGTACTTC. This codes for CASSRLGGVGETQYF. The chain has TRBV14 and TRBJ2-5; possible D gene TRBD2, 7 bases. The length of the CDR3 is 15 residues. V was cut by 4 bases and J by 4 bases, with 16 bases left in between. The V gene's germline CDR1 is SGHDN and CDR2 FVKESK.

J is TRBJ1-1 and V is TRBV20-1; D call uncertain. The CDR3 covers 11 residues. Looked up from germline, CDR1 is DFQATT and CDR2 is SNEGSKA (reference sequence). V lost 6 bases, J lost 0 bases, and 5 bases lay in between. CDR3 sequence reads: CSARVNTEAFF. The CDR3 DNA reads as TGCAGTGCCCGGGTGAACACTGAAGCTTTCTTT.

The CDR3 nucleotides read TGTGCCAGCAGCCCCGGACAGCACTATGGCTACACCTTC. It codes for CASSPGQHYGYTF. The genes are TRBV7-3 and TRBJ1-2; tentatively, D is TRBD1 (6 bases). Trimming left V 5 bases short and J 3 bases short, with 10 bases between. The CDR3 extends over 13 amino acids. Germline CDR1 SGHTA, CDR2 FQGTGA.

The gene calls are TRBV19 and TRBJ1-2; 7 bases fit TRBD1. Germline V lookup: CDR1 LNHDA, CDR2 SQIVND (reference sequence). The V gene end was trimmed by 5 bases and the J gene end by 7 bases; junction bases not matched to a gene: 13. The CDR3 loop spans 15 amino acids. CDR3 coding DNA: TGTGCCAGTAGTGCTATTGACAGGGAAGGAGGTGGCTACACCTTC. It encodes CASSAIDREGGGYTF.

The chain combines TRBV6-6 with TRBJ2-1; TRBD2 matches 13 bases. Germline trimming cut 4 bases from V and 6 bases from J; bases unmatched to any gene: 6. The CDR3 is 16 amino acids. The germline V gene encodes CDR1 MNHNY and CDR2 SVGAGI (reference sequence). DNA of the CDR3: TGTGCCAGCAGTTCGGGGACTAGCGGGATAAGCAATGAGCAGTTCTTC. It encodes CASSSGTSGISNEQFF.

The chain uses TRBV6-7 and TRBJ2-5; 9 nucleotides line up with TRBD2. TRBV6-7 is filed as an ORF, its function uncertain. V shed 7 bases and J 0 bases; nucleotides not matched to a gene: 3. CDR3 length: 14 amino acids. The CDR3 reads CASIAGGYQETQYF. Written as DNA, the CDR3 is TGTGCCAGCATCGCGGGAGGGTACCAAGAGACCCAGTACTTC.

V is TRBV4-3 and J is TRBJ2-2, with a possible D match to TRBD2 (7 bases). Germline V gene sequence: CDR1 LGHNA, CDR2 YSLEER. The length of the CDR3 is 19 residues. Trimming removed 0 bases at V and 0 bases at J, with 17 bases between. The CDR3 loop is CASSQDFFGGPSNTGELFF. The CDR3 DNA follows: TGCGCCAGCAGCCAAGATTTTTTCGGGGGGCCTTCGAACACCGGGGAGCTGTTTTTT.

CDR3: CASSYLTSGDTNEQFF. CDR3 sequence (DNA): TGTGCCAGCAGTTACCTGACTAGCGGGGACACCAATGAGCAGTTCTTC. V is TRBV6-5 and J is TRBJ2-1; the match to TRBD2 covers 11 bases. The CDR3 totals 16 residues. V shed 2 bases, J shed 6 bases, and the junction held 6 bases outside the gene matches. Germline V gene lookup returns CDR1 MNHEY and CDR2 SVGAGI.

This chain joins TRBV29-1 and TRBJ2-7; 9 bases line up with TRBD1. The CDR3 length is 15 residues. The V and J ends lost 2 bases and 2 bases, in that order; junction bases with no gene match: 7. Germline CDR1 is SQVTM and CDR2 is ANQGSEA. In DNA, the CDR3 is TGCAGCGTTGAATCAACCGGGACAGGGACCTACGAGCAGTACTTC. Its translation is CSVESTGTGTYEQYF.

The chain carries TRBV6-5 and TRBJ1-2; D remains unclear. The germline V and J ends were trimmed by 0 bases and 4 bases, with 12 bases remaining between them. The CDR3 runs to 15 residues. Germline loops: CDR1 MNHEY, CDR2 SVGAGI. CDR3 residues: CASSYSIGQFYGYTF. CDR3 DNA sequence: TGTGCCAGCAGTTACTCGATTGGGCAGTTCTATGGCTACACCTTC.

This clone showed up just a few times. This chain uses TRBV9 with TRBJ1-1; D might be TRBD1 (5 bases). Germline values: CDR1 SGDLS, CDR2 YYNGEE. The V and J ends lost 0 bases and 2 bases respectively, with 17 bases between them. The CDR3 consists of 17 residues. The CDR3 sequence: CASSVAKGGAANTEAFF. In DNA form, the CDR3 reads TGTGCCAGCAGCGTAGCTAAGGGAGGGGCAGCCAACACTGAAGCTTTCTTT.

This chain connects TRBV28 to TRBJ2-7; a weak D match, TRBD2 (6 bases). The germline V gene has CDR1 MDHEN and CDR2 SYDVKM. Trimming took off 3 bases at V and 4 bases at J, with 16 bases between the two ends. The CDR3 has 15 residues. The CDR3 DNA follows: TGTGCCAGCAGTTTGGGCGGGAATTACGTATACGAGCAGTACTTC. This translates into CASSLGGNYVYEQYF.

The chain couples TRBV6-5 to TRBJ1-1; D might be TRBD1 (5 bases). V dropped 5 bases and J dropped 3 bases, with 10 bases sitting between them. Germline assignment: CDR1 MNHEY and CDR2 SVGAGI. The CDR3 totals 13 residues. CDR3 nucleotides: TGTGCCAGCAGTCGAGACAGAGACACTGAAGCTTTCTTT. Translated, it gives CASSRDRDTEAFF.

The sample holds a few counts of this clone. The chain has TRBV13 and TRBJ2-5; 8 nucleotides agree with TRBD1. This CDR3 has 14 residues. Trimming took 5 bases from V and 2 from J; bases not matched to a gene: 4. Germline V gene sequence: CDR1 PRHDT, CDR2 FYEKMQ (reference sequence). As DNA, the CDR3 is TGTGCCAGCAGCATCAGGACAGGGCAAGAGACCCAGTACTTC. Translation gives CASSIRTGQETQYF.

V is TRBV6-4 and J is TRBJ2-1; 7 bases are shared with TRBD2. The CDR3 runs to 14 residues. The ends lost 2 bases at V and 2 bases at J; junction bases unmatched: 0. CDR1 is MRHNA and CDR2 is SNTAGT in the germline V gene. The CDR3 loop is CASSDGGAYNEQFF. The CDR3 DNA reads as TGTGCCAGCAGTGACGGGGGGGCCTACAATGAGCAGTTCTTC.

The V and J genes are TRBV2 and TRBJ2-7; 7 bases agree with TRBD2. Unmatched junction bases numbered 3, after V lost 0 bases and J lost 4 bases. CDR3 size: 14 residues. CDR1 is SNHLY and CDR2 is FYNNEI in the germline V gene. The CDR3 loop is CASSEAGGGYEQYF. CDR3 nucleotides: TGTGCCAGCAGTGAAGCTGGGGGGGGATACGAGCAGTACTTC.

This clone was recorded a few times. The chain links TRBV18 to TRBJ1-6; 12 bases are shared with TRBD1. Germline CDR1 is KGHSH and CDR2 is LQKENI. V was pared by 4 bases and J by 9 bases, with 7 bases of the junction left unmatched. The CDR3 extends over 16 amino acids. The CDR3, as DNA: TGTGCCAGCTCACAAAAAGAGGGACAGGGGGCTTCACCCCTCCACTTT. Encoded protein: CASSQKEGQGASPLHF. Supplemented by reference TRBV18 and TRBJ1-6, the full variable domain reads NAGVMQNPRHLVRRRGQEARLRCSPMKGHSHVYWYRQLPEEGLKFMVYLQKENIIDESGMPKERFSAEFPKEGPSILRIQQVVRGDSAAYFCASSQKEGQGASPLHFGNGTRLTVT.

The chain uses TRBV19 and TRBJ1-1, with TRBD1 as a possible D gene (5 bases). The CDR3 length is 14 residues. Per germline, CDR1 LNHDA and CDR2 SQIVND (reference sequence). Trimming removed 8 bases from V and 1 base from J, with 14 bases in between. CDR3: CASWDLRRNTEAFF. The CDR3 nucleotides read TGTGCCAGTTGGGACTTACGGAGGAACACTGAAGCTTTCTTT.

In the case of this clone: The same CDR3 also results from other DNA sequences found in this sample. The V and J genes are TRBV5-1 and TRBJ2-7, with TRBD1 identical over 10 bases. Trimming took 2 bases from V and 2 from J; bases not matched to a gene: 1. The germline V gene encodes CDR1 SGHRS and CDR2 YFSETQ. This CDR3 has 14 amino acids. The chain's CDR3 is CASSLGQGAYEQYF. In DNA form, the CDR3 reads TGCGCCAGCAGCTTAGGACAGGGGGCCTACGAGCAGTACTTC. Supplemented by reference TRBV5-1 and TRBJ2-7, the full variable domain reads KAGVTQTPRYLIKTRGQQVTLSCSPISGHRSVSWYQQTPGQGLQFLFEYFSETQRNKGNFPGRFSGRQFSNSRSEMNVSTLELGDSALYLCASSLGQGAYEQYFGPGTRLTVT.

This rearrangement joins TRBV30 to TRBJ2-1; TRBD2 agrees at 10 bases. The ends lost 4 bases at V and 7 bases at J; junction bases unmatched: 13. Germline-derived CDR1 and CDR2 are GTSNPN and SVGIG (reference sequence). The CDR3 consists of 16 residues. CDR3 bases: TGTGCCTGGAAGTCAACTAGCGGGACCCTTAGGAATGAGCAGTTCTTC. Translating it yields CAWKSTSGTLRNEQFF.

V gene TRBV18 combines with J gene TRBJ1-5, with 7 bases that match TRBD1. Germline CDR1 reads KGHSH; CDR2 reads LQKENI. The CDR3 extends over 14 amino acids. V shed 4 bases, J shed 0 bases, and the junction held 0 bases outside the gene matches. CDR3: CASSRTGSNQPQHF. The CDR3 DNA reads as TGTGCCAGCTCACGGACAGGTAGCAATCAGCCCCAGCATTTT.

The J gene is TRBJ1-3, the V gene TRBV7-2; 7 nucleotides line up with TRBD1. The CDR3 runs 16 residues. Germline V gene data show CDR1 as SGHTA and CDR2 as FQGNSA. Trimming took 1 base from V and 2 from J; bases not matched to a gene: 5. This CDR3 reads CASSLETGHPGNTIYF. CDR3 nucleotides: TGTGCCAGCAGCTTAGAGACAGGGCATCCTGGAAACACCATATATTTT.

The chain links TRBV30 to TRBJ1-2; D might be TRBD1 (5 bases). The CDR3 extends over 12 amino acids. Trimming took 1 base from V and 6 from J, leaving 9 bases between them. CDR1 is GTSNPN, CDR2 SVGIG, per germline (reference sequence). CDR3 residues: CAWSGPRDGYTF. The CDR3, as DNA: TGTGCCTGGAGTGGCCCCAGGGATGGCTACACCTTC.

The chain recombines TRBV30 with TRBJ2-3; 8 bases are shared with TRBD2. Germline V gene data show CDR1 as GTSNPN and CDR2 as SVGIG (reference sequence). CDR3 length: 20 residues. The trim removed 5 bases at V and 6 bases at J, leaving 28 bases unmatched. Here the CDR3 reads CAWGLGTSREGFPGSDTQYF. In DNA form, the CDR3 reads TGTGCCTGGGGATTGGGGACGAGCCGGGAGGGCTTCCCCGGGTCGGATACGCAGTATTTT.

The chain recombines TRBV27 with TRBJ1-1; D gene uncertain. The V gene's germline CDR1 is MNHEY and CDR2 SMNVEV (reference sequence). The CDR3 consists of 11 residues. The ends were cut back, 6 bases at V and 2 bases at J, with 4 bases in the middle. The CDR3 DNA follows: TGTGCCAGCAGATCAAACACTGAAGCTTTCTTT. Encoded protein: CASRSNTEAFF.

The V call is TRBV9, the J call TRBJ2-1; a possible D gene is TRBD1 (6 bases). The CDR3 consists of 16 residues. The V gene lost 0 bases and the J gene lost 3 bases, with 13 bases spanning the gap. CDR1 and CDR2 (germline): SGDLS, YYNGEE. The CDR3 reads CASSVAGGEIYNEQFF. CDR3 coding DNA: TGTGCCAGCAGCGTAGCTGGGGGCGAAATCTACAATGAGCAGTTCTTC.

The chain joins TRBV2 to TRBJ1-5; D is ambiguous. The CDR3 is 14 amino acids. The V end was cut by 1 base, the J end by 7 bases, with 11 bases between. Germline V CDR1 and CDR2: SNHLY, FYNNEI. As DNA, the CDR3 is TGTGCCAGCAGTGAAGAACCCGGGTACCAGCCCCAGCATTTT. Its translation: CASSEEPGYQPQHF.

The rearrangement joins TRBV19 to TRBJ1-1, with 9 bases matching TRBD1. J lost 8 bases, V lost 1 base, and 8 bases had no gene match. CDR3 size: 15 residues. CDR1 and CDR2 (germline): LNHDA, SQIVND (reference sequence). CDR3 coding DNA: TGTGCCAGTAGTATAGTCGGGACAGGGAACATCGAAGCTTTCTTT. It specifies CASSIVGTGNIEAFF.

This clone was picked up a small number of times. The V and J genes are TRBV15 and TRBJ2-7, with TRBD1 matching over 9 bases. This CDR3 contains 15 residues. V shed 1 base and J 7 bases; nucleotides not matched to a gene: 8. Germline lookup yields CDR1 LNHNV and CDR2 YYDKDF (reference sequence). CDR3 in DNA: TGTGCCACCAGCAGAGTCCGGGGACAGGGTTATGAGCAGTACTTC. Amino acid sequence: CATSRVRGQGYEQYF.

V and J are TRBV27 and TRBJ2-7; D is undetermined. The CDR3 loop spans 15 amino acids. Germline V gene lookup returns CDR1 MNHEY and CDR2 SMNVEV (reference sequence). V lost 6 bases and J lost 2, with 17 bases in between. The chain's CDR3 is CASSPGGGRTYEQYF. CDR3 nucleotides: TGTGCCAGCAGCCCCGGCGGCGGCCGGACCTACGAGCAGTACTTC.